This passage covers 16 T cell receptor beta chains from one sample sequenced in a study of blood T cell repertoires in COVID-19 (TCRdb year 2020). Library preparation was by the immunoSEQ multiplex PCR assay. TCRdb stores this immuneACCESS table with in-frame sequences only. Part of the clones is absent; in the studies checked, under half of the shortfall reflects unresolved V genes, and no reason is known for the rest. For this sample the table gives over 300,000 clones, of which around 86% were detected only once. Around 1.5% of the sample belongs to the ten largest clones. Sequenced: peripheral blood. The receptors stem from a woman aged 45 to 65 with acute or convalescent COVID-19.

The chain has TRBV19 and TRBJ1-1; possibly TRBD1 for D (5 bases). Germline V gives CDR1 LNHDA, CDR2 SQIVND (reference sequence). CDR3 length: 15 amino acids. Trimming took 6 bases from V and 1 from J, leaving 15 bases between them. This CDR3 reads CASSPRTWGNTEAFF. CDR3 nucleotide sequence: TGTGCCAGTAGCCCGCGGACATGGGGGAACACTGAAGCTTTCTTT.

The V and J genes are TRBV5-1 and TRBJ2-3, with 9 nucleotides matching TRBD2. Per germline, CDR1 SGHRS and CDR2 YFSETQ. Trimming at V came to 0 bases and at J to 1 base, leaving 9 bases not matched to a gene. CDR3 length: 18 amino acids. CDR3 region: CASSLASYSGSGTDTQYF. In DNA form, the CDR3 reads TGCGCCAGCAGCTTGGCCAGCTATAGCGGGAGTGGCACAGATACGCAGTATTTT.

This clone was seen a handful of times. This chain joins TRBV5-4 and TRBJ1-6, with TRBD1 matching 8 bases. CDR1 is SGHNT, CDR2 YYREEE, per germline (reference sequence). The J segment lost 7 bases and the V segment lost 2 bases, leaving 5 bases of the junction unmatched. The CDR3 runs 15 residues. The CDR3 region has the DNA TGTGCCAGCAGCTTACGAACAGGGGGGAATTCACCCCTCCACTTT. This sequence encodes CASSLRTGGNSPLHF.

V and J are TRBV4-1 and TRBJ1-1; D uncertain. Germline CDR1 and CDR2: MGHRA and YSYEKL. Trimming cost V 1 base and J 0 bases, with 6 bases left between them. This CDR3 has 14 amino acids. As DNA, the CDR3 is TGCGCCAGCAGCCAAGCACAGTTGAACACTGAAGCTTTCTTT. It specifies CASSQAQLNTEAFF.

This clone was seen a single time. The CDR3 DNA reads TGTGCCAGCAGCCTGGACAGGGTTGCCACCGGGGAGCTGTTTTTT. Translation gives CASSLDRVATGELFF. This rearrangement joins TRBV7-3 to TRBJ2-2, with 8 bases matching TRBD1. V was pared by 5 bases and J by 4 bases, with 6 bases of the junction left unmatched. There are 15 residues in the CDR3. Germline CDR1 and CDR2: SGHTA and FQGTGA.

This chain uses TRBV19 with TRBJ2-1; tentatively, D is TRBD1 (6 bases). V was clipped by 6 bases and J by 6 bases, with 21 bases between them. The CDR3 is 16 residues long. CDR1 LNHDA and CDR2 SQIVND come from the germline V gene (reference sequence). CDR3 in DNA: TGTGCCAGTAGGCACGTCGGATATAGGGGGAGCAATGAGCAGTTCTTC. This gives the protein CASRHVGYRGSNEQFF.

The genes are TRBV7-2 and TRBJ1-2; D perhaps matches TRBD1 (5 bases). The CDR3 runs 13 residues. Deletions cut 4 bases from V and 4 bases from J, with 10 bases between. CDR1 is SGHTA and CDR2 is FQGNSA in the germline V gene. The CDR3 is CASSSGGFYGYTF. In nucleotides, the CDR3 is TGTGCCAGCAGCTCCGGGGGGTTCTATGGCTACACCTTC.

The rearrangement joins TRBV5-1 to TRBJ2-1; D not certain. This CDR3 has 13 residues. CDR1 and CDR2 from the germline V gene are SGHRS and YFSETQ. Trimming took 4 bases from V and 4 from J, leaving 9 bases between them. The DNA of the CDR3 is TGCGCCAGCAGCAAAAGCCAATACAATGAGCAGTTCTTC. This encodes CASSKSQYNEQFF.

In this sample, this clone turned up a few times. CDR3 sequence: CASSGDQGPYYGYTF. CDR3 nucleotides: TGTGCCAGCAGCGGGGACCAGGGGCCCTACTATGGCTACACCTTC. The chain employs TRBV9 and TRBJ1-2; perhaps TRBD1 as D (6 bases). The V gene's germline CDR1 is SGDLS and CDR2 YYNGEE. CDR3 length: 15 residues. The V end was cut by 3 bases, the J end by 3 bases, with 15 bases between.

The CDR3 is CAISADSFSNQPQHF. CDR3 bases: TGTGCCATCAGTGCGGACAGCTTTAGCAATCAGCCCCAGCATTTT. The gene calls are TRBV10-3 and TRBJ1-5, with D perhaps TRBD1 (6 bases). This CDR3 has 15 residues. V was clipped by 4 bases and J by 0 bases, with 10 bases between them. The germline V gene has CDR1 ENHRY and CDR2 SYGVKD.

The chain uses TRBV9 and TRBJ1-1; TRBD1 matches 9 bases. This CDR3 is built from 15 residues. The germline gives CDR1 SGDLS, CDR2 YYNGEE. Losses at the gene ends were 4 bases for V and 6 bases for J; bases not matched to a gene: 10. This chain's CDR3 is CASSWTGEGWAEAFF. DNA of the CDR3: TGTGCCAGCAGCTGGACAGGGGAGGGATGGGCTGAAGCTTTCTTT.

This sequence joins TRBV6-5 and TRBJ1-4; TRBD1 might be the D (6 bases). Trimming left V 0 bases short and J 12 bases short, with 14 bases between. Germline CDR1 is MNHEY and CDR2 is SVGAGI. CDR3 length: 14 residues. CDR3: CASSYSGKGGELFF. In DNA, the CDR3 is TGTGCCAGCAGTTACTCGGGGAAAGGGGGAGAACTGTTTTTT.

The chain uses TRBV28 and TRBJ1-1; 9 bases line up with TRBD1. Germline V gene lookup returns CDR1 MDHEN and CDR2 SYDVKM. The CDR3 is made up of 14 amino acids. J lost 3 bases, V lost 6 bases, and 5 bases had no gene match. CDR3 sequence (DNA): TGTGCCAGCAGAACAGGGGGCCTTGACACTGAAGCTTTCTTT. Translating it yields CASRTGGLDTEAFF. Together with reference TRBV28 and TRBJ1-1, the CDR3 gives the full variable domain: DVKVTQSSRYLVKRTGEKVFLECVQDMDHENMFWYRQDPGLGLRLIYFSYDVKMKEKGDIPEGYSVSREKKERFSLILESASTNQTSMYLCASRTGGLDTEAFFGQGTRLTVV.

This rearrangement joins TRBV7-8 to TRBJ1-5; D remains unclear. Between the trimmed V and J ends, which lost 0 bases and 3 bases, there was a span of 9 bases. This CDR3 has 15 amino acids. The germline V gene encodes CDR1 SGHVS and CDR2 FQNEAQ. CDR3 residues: CASSLAVENNQPQHF. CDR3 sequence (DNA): TGTGCCAGCAGCTTAGCTGTAGAAAACAATCAGCCCCAGCATTTT.

The CDR3 sequence is CASYAYRDRTEAFF. CDR3 nucleotide sequence: TGTGCCAGCTACGCCTACCGGGACAGGACTGAAGCTTTCTTT. V and J are TRBV6-5 and TRBJ1-1; 8 bases are shared with TRBD1. Germline V gene sequence: CDR1 MNHEY, CDR2 SVGAGI. The CDR3 spans 14 residues. V lost 8 bases, J lost 5 bases, and 10 bases stayed unmatched.

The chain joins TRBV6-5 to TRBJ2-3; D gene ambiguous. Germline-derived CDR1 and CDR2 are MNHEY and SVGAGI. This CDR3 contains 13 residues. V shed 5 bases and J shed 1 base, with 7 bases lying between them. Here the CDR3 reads CASSPPGTDTQYF. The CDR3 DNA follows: TGTGCCAGCAGTCCTCCAGGCACAGATACGCAGTATTTT.